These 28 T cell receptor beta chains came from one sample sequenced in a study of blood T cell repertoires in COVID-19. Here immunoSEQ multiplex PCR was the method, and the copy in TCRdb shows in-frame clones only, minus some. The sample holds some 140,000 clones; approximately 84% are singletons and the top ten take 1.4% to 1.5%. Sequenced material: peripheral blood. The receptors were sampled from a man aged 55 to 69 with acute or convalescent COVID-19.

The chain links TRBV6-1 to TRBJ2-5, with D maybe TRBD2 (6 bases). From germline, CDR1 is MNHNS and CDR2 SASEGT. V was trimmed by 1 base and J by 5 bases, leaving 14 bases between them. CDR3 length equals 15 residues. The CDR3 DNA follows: TGTGCCAGCAGTGAAGTTCCGGGGGTTTGGGAGACCCAGTACTTC. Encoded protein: CASSEVPGVWETQYF.

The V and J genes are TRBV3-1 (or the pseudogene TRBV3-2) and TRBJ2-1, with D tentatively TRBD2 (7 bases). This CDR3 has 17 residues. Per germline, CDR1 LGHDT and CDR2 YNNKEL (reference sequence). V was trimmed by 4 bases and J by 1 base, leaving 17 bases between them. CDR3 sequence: CASSPWGRGGSYNEQFF. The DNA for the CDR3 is TGTGCCAGCAGCCCCTGGGGCAGGGGAGGGTCCTACAATGAGCAGTTCTTC.

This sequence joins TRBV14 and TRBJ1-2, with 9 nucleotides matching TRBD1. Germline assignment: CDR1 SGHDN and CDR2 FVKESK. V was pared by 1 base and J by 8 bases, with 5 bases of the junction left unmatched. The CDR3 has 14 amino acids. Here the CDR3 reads CASSQADRGFGYTF. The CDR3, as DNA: TGTGCCAGCAGCCAAGCGGACAGGGGATTCGGCTACACCTTC.

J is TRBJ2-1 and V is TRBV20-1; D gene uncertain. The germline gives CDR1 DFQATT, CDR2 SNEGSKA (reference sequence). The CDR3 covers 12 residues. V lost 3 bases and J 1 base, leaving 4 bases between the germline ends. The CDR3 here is CSASSSYNEQFF. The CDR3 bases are TGCAGTGCTAGTTCTTCCTACAATGAGCAGTTCTTC.

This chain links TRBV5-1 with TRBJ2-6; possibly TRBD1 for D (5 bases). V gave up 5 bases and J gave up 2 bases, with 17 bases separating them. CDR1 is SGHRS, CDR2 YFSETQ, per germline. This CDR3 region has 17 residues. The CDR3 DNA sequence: TGCGCCAGCAGTAAAGACAGTGGAGTGACTGGGGCCAACGTCCTGACTTTC. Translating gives CASSKDSGVTGANVLTF.

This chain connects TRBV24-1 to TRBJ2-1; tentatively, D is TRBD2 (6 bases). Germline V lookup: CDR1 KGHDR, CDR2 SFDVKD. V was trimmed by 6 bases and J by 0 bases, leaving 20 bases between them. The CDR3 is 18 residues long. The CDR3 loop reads CATSPSRGSGISYNEQFF. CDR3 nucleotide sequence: TGTGCCACCAGTCCCTCCCGGGGGTCGGGGATCTCCTACAATGAGCAGTTCTTC.

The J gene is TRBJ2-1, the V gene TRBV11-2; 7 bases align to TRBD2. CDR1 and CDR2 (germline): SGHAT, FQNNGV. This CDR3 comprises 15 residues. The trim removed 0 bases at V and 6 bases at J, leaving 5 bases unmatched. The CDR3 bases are TGTGCCAGCAGCTTAGATGTGGGGGAGGGCAATGAGCAGTTCTTC. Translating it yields CASSLDVGEGNEQFF.

The CDR3 protein is CASATTPNQPQHF. As DNA, the CDR3 is TGTGCCAGCGCGACGACTCCTAATCAGCCCCAGCATTTT. The gene calls are TRBV18 and TRBJ1-5; D unclear. Germline-derived CDR1 and CDR2 are KGHSH and LQKENI. Trimming shortened V by 8 bases and J by 4 bases, and 12 bases separated the two germline ends. The CDR3 runs to 13 residues.

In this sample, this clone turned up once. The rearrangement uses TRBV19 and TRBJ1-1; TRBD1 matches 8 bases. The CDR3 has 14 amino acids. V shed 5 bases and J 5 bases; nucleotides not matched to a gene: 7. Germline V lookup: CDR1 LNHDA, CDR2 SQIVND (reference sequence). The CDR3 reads CASSAQQGATEAFF. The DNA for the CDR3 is TGTGCCAGTAGTGCCCAGCAGGGGGCGACTGAAGCTTTCTTT. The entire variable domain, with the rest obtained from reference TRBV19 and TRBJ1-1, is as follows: DGGITQSPKYLFRKEGQNVTLSCEQNLNHDAMYWYRQDPGQGLRLIYYSQIVNDFQKGDIAEGYSVSREKKESFPLTVTSAQKNPTAFYLCASSAQQGATEAFFGQGTRLTVV.

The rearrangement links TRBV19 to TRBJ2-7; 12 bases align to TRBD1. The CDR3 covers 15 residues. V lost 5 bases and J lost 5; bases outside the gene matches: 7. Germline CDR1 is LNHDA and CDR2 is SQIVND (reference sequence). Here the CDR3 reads CASSPGQGAFNEQYF. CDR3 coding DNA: TGTGCCAGTAGTCCGGGACAGGGGGCTTTCAACGAGCAGTACTTC.

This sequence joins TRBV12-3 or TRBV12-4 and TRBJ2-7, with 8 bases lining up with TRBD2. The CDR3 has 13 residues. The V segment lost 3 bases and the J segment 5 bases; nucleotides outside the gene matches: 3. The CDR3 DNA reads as TGTGCCAGCAGTTTGCTAGCGGGCAACGAGCAGTACTTC. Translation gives CASSLLAGNEQYF.

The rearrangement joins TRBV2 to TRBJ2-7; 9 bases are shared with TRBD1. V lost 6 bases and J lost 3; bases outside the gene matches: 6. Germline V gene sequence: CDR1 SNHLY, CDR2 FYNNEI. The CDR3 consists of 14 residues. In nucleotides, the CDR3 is TGTGCCAGCAGGGGGCGGGACAGGGACTACGAGCAGTACTTC. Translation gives CASRGRDRDYEQYF. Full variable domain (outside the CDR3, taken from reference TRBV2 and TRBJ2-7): EPEVTQTPSHQVTQMGQEVILRCVPISNHLYFYWYRQILGQKVEFLVSFYNNEISEKSEIFDDQFSVERPDGSNFTLKIRSTKLEDSAMYFCASRGRDRDYEQYFGPGTRLTVT.

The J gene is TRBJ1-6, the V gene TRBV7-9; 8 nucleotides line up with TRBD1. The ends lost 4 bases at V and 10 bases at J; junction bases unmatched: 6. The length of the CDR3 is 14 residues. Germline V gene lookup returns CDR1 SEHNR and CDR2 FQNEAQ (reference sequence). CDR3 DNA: TGTGCCAGCAGCTCAGGGGGCGCCGAATCACCCCTCCACTTT. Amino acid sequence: CASSSGGAESPLHF.

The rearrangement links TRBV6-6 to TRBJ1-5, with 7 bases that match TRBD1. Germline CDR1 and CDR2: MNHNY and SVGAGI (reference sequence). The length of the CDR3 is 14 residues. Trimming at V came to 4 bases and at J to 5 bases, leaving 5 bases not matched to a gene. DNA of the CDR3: TGTGCCAGCAGTTCCTCAGGGGGTCATCAGCCCCAGCATTTT. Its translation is CASSSSGGHQPQHF.

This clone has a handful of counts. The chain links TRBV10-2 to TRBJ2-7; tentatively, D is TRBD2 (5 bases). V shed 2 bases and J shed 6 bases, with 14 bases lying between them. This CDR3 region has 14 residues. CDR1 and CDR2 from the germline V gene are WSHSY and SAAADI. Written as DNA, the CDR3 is TGCGCCAGCAGTGAGCAGGCGACTATTACCGAGCAGTACTTC. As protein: CASSEQATITEQYF.

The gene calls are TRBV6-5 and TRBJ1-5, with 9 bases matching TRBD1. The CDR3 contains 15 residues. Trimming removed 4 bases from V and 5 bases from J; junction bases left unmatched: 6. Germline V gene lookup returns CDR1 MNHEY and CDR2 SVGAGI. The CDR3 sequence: CASSLVQGAHQPQHF. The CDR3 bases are TGTGCCAGCAGTTTGGTACAGGGGGCGCATCAGCCCCAGCATTTT.

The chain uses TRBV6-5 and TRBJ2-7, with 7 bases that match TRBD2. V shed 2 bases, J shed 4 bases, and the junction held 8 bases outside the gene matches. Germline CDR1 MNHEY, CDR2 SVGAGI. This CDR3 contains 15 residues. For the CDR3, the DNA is TGTGCCAGCAGTTACATAGGACTAGAGGGGTACGAGCAGTACTTC. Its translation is CASSYIGLEGYEQYF.

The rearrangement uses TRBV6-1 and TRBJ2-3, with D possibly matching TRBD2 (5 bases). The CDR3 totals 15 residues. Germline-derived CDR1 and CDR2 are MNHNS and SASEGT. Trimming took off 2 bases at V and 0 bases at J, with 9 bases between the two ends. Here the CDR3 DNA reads TGTGCCAGCAGTGAATCGAGGGTTAGCACAGATACGCAGTATTTT. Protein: CASSESRVSTDTQYF.

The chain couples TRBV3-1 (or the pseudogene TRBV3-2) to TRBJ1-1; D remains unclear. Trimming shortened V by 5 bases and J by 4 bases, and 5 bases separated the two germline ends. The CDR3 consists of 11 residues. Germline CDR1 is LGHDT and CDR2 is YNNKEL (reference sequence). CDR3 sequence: CASSAATEAFF. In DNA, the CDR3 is TGTGCCAGCAGCGCGGCCACTGAAGCTTTCTTT.

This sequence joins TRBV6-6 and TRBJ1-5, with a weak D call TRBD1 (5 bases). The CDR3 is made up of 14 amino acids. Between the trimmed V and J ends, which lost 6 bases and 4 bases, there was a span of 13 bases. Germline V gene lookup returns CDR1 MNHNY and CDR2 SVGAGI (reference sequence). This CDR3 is CASSWRGRNQPQHF. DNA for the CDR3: TGTGCCAGCAGCTGGCGGGGGAGGAATCAGCCCCAGCATTTT.

The CDR3 DNA follows: TGTGCCTGGAGTGTTGGGCGGGGGGATGAGCAGTTCTTC. It yields the protein CAWSVGRGDEQFF. The chain combines TRBV30 with TRBJ2-1, with 8 bases identical to TRBD2. The CDR3 sequence is 13 residues long. J was trimmed by 8 bases and V by 0 bases; bases with no gene match: 3. From germline, CDR1 is GTSNPN and CDR2 SVGIG (reference sequence).

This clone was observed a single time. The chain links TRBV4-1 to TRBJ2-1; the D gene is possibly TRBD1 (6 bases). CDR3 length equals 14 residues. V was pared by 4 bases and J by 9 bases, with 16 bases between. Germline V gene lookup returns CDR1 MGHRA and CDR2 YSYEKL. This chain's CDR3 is CASSPAYRAGEQFF. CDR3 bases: TGCGCCAGCAGCCCAGCCTACAGGGCCGGTGAGCAGTTCTTC.

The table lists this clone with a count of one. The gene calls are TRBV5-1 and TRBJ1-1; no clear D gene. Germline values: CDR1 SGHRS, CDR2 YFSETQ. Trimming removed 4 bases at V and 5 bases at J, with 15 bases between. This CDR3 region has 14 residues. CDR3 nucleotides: TGCGCCAGCAGCGGGAACTTGGGCGGGACTGAAGCTTTCTTT. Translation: CASSGNLGGTEAFF.

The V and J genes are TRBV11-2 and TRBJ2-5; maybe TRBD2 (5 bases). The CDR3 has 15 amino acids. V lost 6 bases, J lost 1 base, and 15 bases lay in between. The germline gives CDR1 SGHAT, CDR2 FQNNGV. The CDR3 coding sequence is TGTGCCAGCAGGCGACGGGGTTACTTCCAAGAGACCCAGTACTTC. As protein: CASRRRGYFQETQYF.

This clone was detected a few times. CDR3 protein: CAISDRDNNEQFF. DNA for the CDR3: TGTGCCATCAGTGACAGGGACAACAATGAGCAGTTCTTC. The V and J genes are TRBV10-3 and TRBJ2-1; maybe TRBD1 (6 bases). Trimming took off 3 bases at V and 5 bases at J, with 8 bases between the two ends. Germline V lookup: CDR1 ENHRY, CDR2 SYGVKD. The CDR3 has 13 residues.

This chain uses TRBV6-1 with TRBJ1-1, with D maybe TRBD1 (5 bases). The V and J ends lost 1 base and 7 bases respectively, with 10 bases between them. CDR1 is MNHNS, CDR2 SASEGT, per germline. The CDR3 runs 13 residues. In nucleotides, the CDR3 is TGTGCCAGCAGTGAAGTAGGCAGGGATGAAGCTTTCTTT. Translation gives CASSEVGRDEAFF.

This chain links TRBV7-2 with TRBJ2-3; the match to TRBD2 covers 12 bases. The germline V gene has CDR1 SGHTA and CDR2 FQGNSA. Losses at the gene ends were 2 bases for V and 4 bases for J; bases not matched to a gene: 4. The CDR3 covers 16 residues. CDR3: CASSLRLAGVPDTQYF. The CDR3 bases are TGTGCCAGCAGCTTAAGACTAGCGGGAGTCCCAGATACGCAGTATTTT.

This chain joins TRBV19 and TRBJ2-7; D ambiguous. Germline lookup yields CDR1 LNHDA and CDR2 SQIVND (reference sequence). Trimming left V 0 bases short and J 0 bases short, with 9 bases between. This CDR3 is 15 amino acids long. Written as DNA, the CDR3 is TGTGCCAGTAGTATAGATCGACATAGCTCCTACGAGCAGTACTTC. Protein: CASSIDRHSSYEQYF.